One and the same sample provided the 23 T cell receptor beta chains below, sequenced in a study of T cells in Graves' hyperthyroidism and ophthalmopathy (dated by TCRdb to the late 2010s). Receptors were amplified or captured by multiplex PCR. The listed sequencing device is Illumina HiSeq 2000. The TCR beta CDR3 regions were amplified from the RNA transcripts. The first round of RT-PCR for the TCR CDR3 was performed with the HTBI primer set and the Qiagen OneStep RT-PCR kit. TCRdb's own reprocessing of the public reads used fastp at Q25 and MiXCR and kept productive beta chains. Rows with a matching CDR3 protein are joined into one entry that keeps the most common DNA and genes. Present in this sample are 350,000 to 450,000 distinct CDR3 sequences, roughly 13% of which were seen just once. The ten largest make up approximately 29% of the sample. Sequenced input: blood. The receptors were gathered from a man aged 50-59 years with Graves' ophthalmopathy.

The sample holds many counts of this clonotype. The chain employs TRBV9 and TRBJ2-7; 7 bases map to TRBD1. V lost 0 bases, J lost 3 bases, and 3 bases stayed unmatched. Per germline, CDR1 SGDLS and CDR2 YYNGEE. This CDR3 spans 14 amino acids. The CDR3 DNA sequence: TGTGCCAGCAGCGTAGCTTCAGGGGGCTACGAGCAGTACTTC. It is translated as CASSVASGGYEQYF.

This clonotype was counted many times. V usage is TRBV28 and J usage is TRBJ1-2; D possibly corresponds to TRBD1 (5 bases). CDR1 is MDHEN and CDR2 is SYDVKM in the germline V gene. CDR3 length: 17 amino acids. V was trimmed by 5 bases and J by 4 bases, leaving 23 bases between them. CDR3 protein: CASSQRGLRGAGYGYTF. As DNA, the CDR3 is TGTGCCAGCAGTCAAAGGGGACTTAGAGGAGCCGGCTATGGCTACACCTTC.

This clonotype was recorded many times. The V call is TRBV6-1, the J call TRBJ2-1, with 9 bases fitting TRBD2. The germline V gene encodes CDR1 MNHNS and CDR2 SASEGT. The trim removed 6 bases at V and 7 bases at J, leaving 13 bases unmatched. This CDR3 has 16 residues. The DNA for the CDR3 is TGTGCCAGCAGCAAACAAAAAGCGGGGGGTCGGAATGAGCAGTTCTTC. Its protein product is CASSKQKAGGRNEQFF.

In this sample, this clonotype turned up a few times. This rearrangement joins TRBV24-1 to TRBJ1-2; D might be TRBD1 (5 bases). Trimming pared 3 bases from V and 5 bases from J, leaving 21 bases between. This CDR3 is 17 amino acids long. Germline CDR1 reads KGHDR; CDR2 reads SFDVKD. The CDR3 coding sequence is TGTGCCACCAGTGATACCAAAACTCCAGGGATTTGGTATGGCTACACCTTC. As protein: CATSDTKTPGIWYGYTF.

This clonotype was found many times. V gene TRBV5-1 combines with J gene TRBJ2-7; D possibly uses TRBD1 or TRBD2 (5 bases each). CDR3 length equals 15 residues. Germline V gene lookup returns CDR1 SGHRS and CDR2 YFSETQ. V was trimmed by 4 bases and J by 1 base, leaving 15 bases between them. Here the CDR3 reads CASSIGSGPSYEQYF. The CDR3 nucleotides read TGCGCCAGCAGCATTGGTTCGGGACCTTCCTACGAGCAGTACTTC.

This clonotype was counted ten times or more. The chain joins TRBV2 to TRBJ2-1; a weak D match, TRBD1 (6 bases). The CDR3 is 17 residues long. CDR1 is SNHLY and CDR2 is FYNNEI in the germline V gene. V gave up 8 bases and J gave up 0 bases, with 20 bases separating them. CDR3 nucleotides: TGTGCCAGCTCCGATTCCCGCGTAGGGGGCTCCTACAATGAGCAGTTCTTC. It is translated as CASSDSRVGGSYNEQFF.

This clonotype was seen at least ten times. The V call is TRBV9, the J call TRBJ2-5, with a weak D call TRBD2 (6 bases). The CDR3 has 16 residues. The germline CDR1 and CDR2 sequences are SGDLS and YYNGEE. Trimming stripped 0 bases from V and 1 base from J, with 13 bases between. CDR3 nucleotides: TGTGCCAGCAGCGTAGCTCCCACTAGCAGCCAAGAGACCCAGTACTTC. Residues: CASSVAPTSSQETQYF.

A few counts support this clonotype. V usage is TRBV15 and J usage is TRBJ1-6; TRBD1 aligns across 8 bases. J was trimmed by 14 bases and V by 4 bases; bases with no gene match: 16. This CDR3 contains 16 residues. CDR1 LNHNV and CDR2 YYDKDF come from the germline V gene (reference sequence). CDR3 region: CATSTPTGTGPSALHF. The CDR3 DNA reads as TGTGCCACCAGCACCCCAACGGGGACAGGCCCTTCGGCCCTCCACTTT.

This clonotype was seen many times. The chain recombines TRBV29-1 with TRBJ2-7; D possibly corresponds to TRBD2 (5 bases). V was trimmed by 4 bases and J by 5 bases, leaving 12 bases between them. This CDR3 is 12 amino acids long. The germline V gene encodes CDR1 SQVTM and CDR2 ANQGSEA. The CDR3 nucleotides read TGCAGCGTTGTAGGCAAGGAGGACGAGCAGTACTTC. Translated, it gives CSVVGKEDEQYF.

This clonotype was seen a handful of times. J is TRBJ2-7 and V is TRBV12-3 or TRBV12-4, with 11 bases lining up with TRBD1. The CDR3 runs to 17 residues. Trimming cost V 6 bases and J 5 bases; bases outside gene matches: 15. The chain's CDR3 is CASSRKDRGLINHEQYF. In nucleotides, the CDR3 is TGTGCCAGCAGCCGAAAGGACAGGGGGCTGATCAACCACGAGCAGTACTTC.

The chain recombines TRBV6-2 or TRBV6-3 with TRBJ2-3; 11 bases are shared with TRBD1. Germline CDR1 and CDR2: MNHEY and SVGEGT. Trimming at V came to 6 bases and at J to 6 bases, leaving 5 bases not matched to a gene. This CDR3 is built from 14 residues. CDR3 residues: CASSGTGGVDTQYF. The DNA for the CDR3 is TGTGCCAGCAGCGGGACAGGGGGAGTGGATACGCAGTATTTT.

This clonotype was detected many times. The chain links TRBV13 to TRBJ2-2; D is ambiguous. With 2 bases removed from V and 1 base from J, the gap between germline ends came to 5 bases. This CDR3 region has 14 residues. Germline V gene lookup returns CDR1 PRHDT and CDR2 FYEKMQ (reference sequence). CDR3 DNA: TGTGCCAGCAGCTTATACGTGAACACCGGGGAGCTGTTTTTT. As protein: CASSLYVNTGELFF.

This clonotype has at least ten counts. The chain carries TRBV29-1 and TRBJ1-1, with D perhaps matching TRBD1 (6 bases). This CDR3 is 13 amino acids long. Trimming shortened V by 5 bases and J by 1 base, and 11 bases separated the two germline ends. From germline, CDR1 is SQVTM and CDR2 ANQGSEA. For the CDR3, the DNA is TGCAGCGTTAAACGGGACACGAACACTGAAGCTTTCTTT. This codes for CSVKRDTNTEAFF.

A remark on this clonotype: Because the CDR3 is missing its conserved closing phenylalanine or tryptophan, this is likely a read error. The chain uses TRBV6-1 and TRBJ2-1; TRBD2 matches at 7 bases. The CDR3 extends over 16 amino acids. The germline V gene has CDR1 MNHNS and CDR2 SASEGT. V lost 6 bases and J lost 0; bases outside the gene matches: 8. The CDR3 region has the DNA TGTGCCAGCAGCCTAACCGGGACTAACTCCTACAATGAGCAGTTCTCC. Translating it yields CASSLTGTNSYNEQFS.

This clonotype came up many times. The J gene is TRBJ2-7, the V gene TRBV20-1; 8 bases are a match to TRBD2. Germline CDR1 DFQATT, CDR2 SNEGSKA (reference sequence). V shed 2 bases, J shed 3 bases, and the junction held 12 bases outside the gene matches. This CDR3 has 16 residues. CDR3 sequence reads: CSARLLHGGGSYEQYF. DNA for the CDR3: TGCAGTGCTAGACTCCTCCACGGCGGGGGGAGCTACGAGCAGTACTTC.

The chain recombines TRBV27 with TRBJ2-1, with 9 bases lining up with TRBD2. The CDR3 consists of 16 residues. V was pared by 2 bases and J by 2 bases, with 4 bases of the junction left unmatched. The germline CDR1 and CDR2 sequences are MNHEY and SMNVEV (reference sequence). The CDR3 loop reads CASSLRASGAYNEQFF. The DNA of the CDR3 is TGTGCCAGCAGTTTAAGGGCTAGCGGGGCCTACAATGAGCAGTTCTTC.

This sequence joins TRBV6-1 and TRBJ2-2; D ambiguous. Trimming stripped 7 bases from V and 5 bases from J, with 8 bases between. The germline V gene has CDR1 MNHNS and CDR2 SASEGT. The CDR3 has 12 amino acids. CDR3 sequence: CASKQITGELFF. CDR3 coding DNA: TGTGCCAGCAAACAAATAACCGGGGAGCTGTTTTTT.

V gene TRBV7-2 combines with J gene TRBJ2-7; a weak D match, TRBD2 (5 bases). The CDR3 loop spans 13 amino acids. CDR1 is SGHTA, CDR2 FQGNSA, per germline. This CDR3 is CAELGAGSYEQYF. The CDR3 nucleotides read TGTGCGGAGCTTGGTGCGGGCTCCTACGAGCAGTACTTC.

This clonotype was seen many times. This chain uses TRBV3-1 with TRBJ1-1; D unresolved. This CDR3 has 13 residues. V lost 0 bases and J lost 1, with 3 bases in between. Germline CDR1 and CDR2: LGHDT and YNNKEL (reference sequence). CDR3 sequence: CASSQETNTEAFF. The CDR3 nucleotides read TGTGCCAGCAGCCAAGAGACGAACACTGAAGCTTTCTTT.

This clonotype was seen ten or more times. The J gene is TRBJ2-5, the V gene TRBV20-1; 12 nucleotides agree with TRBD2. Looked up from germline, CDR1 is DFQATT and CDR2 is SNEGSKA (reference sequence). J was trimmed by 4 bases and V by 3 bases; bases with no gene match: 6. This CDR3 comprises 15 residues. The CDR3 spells CSARPSTSGRETQYF. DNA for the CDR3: TGCAGTGCTAGGCCCTCGACTAGCGGGAGAGAGACCCAGTACTTC.

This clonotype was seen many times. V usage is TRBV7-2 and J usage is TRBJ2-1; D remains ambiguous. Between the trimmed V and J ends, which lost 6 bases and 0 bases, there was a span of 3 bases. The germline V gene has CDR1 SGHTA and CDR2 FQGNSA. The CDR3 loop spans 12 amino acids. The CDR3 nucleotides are TGTGCCAGCAGTGCCTCCTACAATGAGCAGTTCTTC. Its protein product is CASSASYNEQFF.

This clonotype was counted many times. For the CDR3, the DNA is TGTGCCAGCAGCCCGACTAGCGGGAACACCGGGGAGCTGTTTTTT. Translation gives CASSPTSGNTGELFF. V is TRBV4-2 and J is TRBJ2-2, with 9 bases that match TRBD2. Losses at the gene ends were 4 bases for V and 1 base for J; bases not matched to a gene: 1. This CDR3 region has 15 residues. CDR1 LGHNA and CDR2 YNFKEQ come from the germline V gene.

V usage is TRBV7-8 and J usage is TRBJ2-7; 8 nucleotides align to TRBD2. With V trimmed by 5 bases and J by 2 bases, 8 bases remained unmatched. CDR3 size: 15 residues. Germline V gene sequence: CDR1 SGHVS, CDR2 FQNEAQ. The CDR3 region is CASSRGGRSTYEQYF. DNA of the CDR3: TGTGCCAGCAGCCGGGGGGGACGGAGTACCTACGAGCAGTACTTC.